The 13 T cell receptor beta chains listed next were all sequenced from one sample in a study of beta chain features in type 1 diabetes. TCRB transcripts that were expressed got sequenced, as all of the isolated RNA had been reverse transcribed. Assay: immunoSEQ multiplex PCR; the TCRdb copy retains only in-frame clones and omits some. The sample lists hundreds of thousands of clones; roughly 31% were seen once. Sequencing input: naive CD4+ T cells from blood. The receptors here all came from a man between 18 and 29 years old in good health.

In this sample, this clone turned up a few times. J is TRBJ2-2 and V is TRBV9; weak D call: TRBD1 (5 bases). The CDR3 totals 14 residues. Germline CDR1 reads SGDLS; CDR2 reads YYNGEE. Trimming left V 4 bases short and J 6 bases short, with 13 bases between. The DNA for the CDR3 is TGTGCCAGCAGCATTCAGGGTCTTCCCGGGGAGCTGTTTTTT. It yields the protein CASSIQGLPGELFF.

This clone has just a few counts. Other nucleotide sequences from this sample produce the same CDR3. V and J are TRBV9 and TRBJ2-1; no clear D. The CDR3 spans 12 residues. V lost 0 bases and J 10 bases, leaving 8 bases between the germline ends. Germline assignment: CDR1 SGDLS and CDR2 YYNGEE. This CDR3 reads CASSVVGREQFF. The CDR3, as DNA: TGTGCCAGCAGCGTAGTAGGGCGGGAGCAGTTCTTC.

This clone was observed a handful of times. In DNA, the CDR3 is TGTGCCAGCAGCCCCCTGGGACAGGGGGAGGTCGAGCAGTACTTC. Protein sequence: CASSPLGQGEVEQYF. The chain is built from TRBV14 and TRBJ2-7, with 11 bases fitting TRBD1. CDR1 is SGHDN and CDR2 is FVKESK in the germline V gene. The junction had 8 bases not matched to a gene; V was cut back by 4 bases and J by 6 bases. The CDR3 extends over 15 amino acids.

The CDR3 DNA sequence: TGCGCCAGCAGCTTATGGGACAGCGCCTATGGCTACACCTTC. Protein product: CASSLWDSAYGYTF. This chain links TRBV5-1 with TRBJ1-2, with 7 positions matching TRBD1. In germline, CDR1 is SGHRS, CDR2 YFSETQ. This CDR3 region has 14 residues. The J segment lost 4 bases and the V segment lost 2 bases, leaving 5 bases of the junction unmatched. The full variable domain, with the rest looked up from reference TRBV5-1 and TRBJ1-2, is KAGVTQTPRYLIKTRGQQVTLSCSPISGHRSVSWYQQTPGQGLQFLFEYFSETQRNKGNFPGRFSGRQFSNSRSEMNVSTLELGDSALYLCASSLWDSAYGYTFGSGTRLTVV.

The chain has TRBV9 and TRBJ2-7; TRBD2 agrees at 10 bases. The V and J ends lost 0 bases and 0 bases, in that order; junction bases with no gene match: 3. CDR3 size: 16 residues. Germline lookup yields CDR1 SGDLS and CDR2 YYNGEE. The CDR3 DNA reads as TGTGCCAGCAGCGTAGAACTAGCGGGAAGCTCCTACGAGCAGTACTTC. Translated, it gives CASSVELAGSSYEQYF. Together with reference TRBV9 and TRBJ2-7, the CDR3 gives the full variable domain: DSGVTQTPKHLITATGQRVTLRCSPRSGDLSVYWYQQSLDQGLQFLIQYYNGEERAKGNILERFSAQQFPDLHSELNLSSLELGDSALYFCASSVELAGSSYEQYFGPGTRLTVT.

This clone has just a few counts. This chain uses TRBV29-1 with TRBJ1-2; D gene uncertain. Looked up from germline, CDR1 is SQVTM and CDR2 is ANQGSEA. The V end lost 4 bases, the J end lost 2 bases, and 8 bases lay between the germline ends. This CDR3 is 12 amino acids long. Here the CDR3 DNA reads TGCAGCGTTGGGCAGCCAAACTATGGCTACACCTTC. It translates to CSVGQPNYGYTF.

This clone was counted a few times. The rearrangement uses TRBV29-1 and TRBJ2-7; D call uncertain. The CDR3 covers 12 residues. Per the germline V gene, CDR1 is SQVTM and CDR2 is ANQGSEA. The germline V and J ends were trimmed by 5 bases and 3 bases, with 11 bases remaining between them. CDR3 amino acids: CSVSLADYEQYF. For the CDR3, the DNA is TGCAGCGTTTCACTGGCAGACTACGAGCAGTACTTC.

This clone has only a few counts. The chain combines TRBV6-6 with TRBJ2-5; TRBD2 aligns across 8 bases. The CDR3 length is 14 residues. The J segment lost 1 base and the V segment lost 3 bases, leaving 1 base of the junction unmatched. The V gene's germline CDR1 is MNHNY and CDR2 SVGAGI (reference sequence). The DNA for the CDR3 is TGTGCCAGCAGTTATGCGGGGGGCCAAGAGACCCAGTACTTC. It specifies CASSYAGGQETQYF.

CDR3 loop: CSVPGRDLEETQYF. DNA of the CDR3: TGCAGCGTCCCTGGGCGGGACCTCGAAGAGACCCAGTACTTC. The chain uses TRBV29-1 and TRBJ2-5; D is possibly TRBD2 (6 bases). The CDR3 runs 14 residues. V gave up 6 bases and J gave up 3 bases, with 17 bases separating them. The germline V gene has CDR1 SQVTM and CDR2 ANQGSEA.

In DNA form, the CDR3 reads TGTGCCAGCAGCTTGGGGGTAGCGGGACAAGAGACCCAGTACTTC. The encoded protein is CASSLGVAGQETQYF. The rearrangement joins TRBV5-4 to TRBJ2-5, with 8 bases lining up with TRBD2. The CDR3 is 15 amino acids. The germline V gene encodes CDR1 SGHNT and CDR2 YYREEE (reference sequence). V shed 0 bases, J shed 2 bases, and the junction held 3 bases outside the gene matches. The full variable domain, rest sourced from reference TRBV5-4 and TRBJ2-5, is ETGVTQSPTHLIKTRGQQVTLRCSSQSGHNTVSWYQQALGQGPQFIFQYYREEENGRGNFPPRFSGLQFPNYSSELNVNALELDDSALYLCASSLGVAGQETQYFGPGTRLLVL.

The chain has TRBV29-1 and TRBJ2-1; 12 bases are shared with TRBD2. Looked up from germline, CDR1 is SQVTM and CDR2 is ANQGSEA. The CDR3 length is 13 residues. V shed 7 bases and J 10 bases; nucleotides not matched to a gene: 8. CDR3 nucleotide sequence: TGCAGCGCGAAGGGACTAGCGGGCTACGAGCAGTTCTTC. Its translation: CSAKGLAGYEQFF.

The chain is built from TRBV7-3 and TRBJ2-1, with 7 bases fitting TRBD2. The trim removed 5 bases at V and 3 bases at J, leaving 13 bases unmatched. The germline V gene has CDR1 SGHTA and CDR2 FQGTGA. The CDR3 loop spans 17 amino acids. The DNA for the CDR3 is TGTGCCAGCAGCCCCCGTTCAGAGCGGGGAAACTACAATGAGCAGTTCTTC. It codes for CASSPRSERGNYNEQFF. The full variable domain, rest sourced from reference TRBV7-3 and TRBJ2-1, is GAGVSQTPSNKVTEKGKYVELRCDPISGHTALYWYRQSLGQGPEFLIYFQGTGAADDSGLPNDRFFAVRPEGSVSTLKIQRTERGDSAVYLCASSPRSERGNYNEQFFGPGTRLTVL.

Turning to this clone: Other DNA variants within this sample encode the same CDR3. V usage is TRBV7-9 and J usage is TRBJ2-7; TRBD2 might be the D (5 bases). Per germline, CDR1 SEHNR and CDR2 FQNEAQ (reference sequence). The V gene lost 3 bases and the J gene lost 0 bases, with 9 bases spanning the gap. CDR3 length: 14 residues. CDR3 sequence: CASSFSGSSYEQYF. For the CDR3, the DNA is TGTGCCAGCAGCTTTTCGGGGAGCTCCTACGAGCAGTACTTC.